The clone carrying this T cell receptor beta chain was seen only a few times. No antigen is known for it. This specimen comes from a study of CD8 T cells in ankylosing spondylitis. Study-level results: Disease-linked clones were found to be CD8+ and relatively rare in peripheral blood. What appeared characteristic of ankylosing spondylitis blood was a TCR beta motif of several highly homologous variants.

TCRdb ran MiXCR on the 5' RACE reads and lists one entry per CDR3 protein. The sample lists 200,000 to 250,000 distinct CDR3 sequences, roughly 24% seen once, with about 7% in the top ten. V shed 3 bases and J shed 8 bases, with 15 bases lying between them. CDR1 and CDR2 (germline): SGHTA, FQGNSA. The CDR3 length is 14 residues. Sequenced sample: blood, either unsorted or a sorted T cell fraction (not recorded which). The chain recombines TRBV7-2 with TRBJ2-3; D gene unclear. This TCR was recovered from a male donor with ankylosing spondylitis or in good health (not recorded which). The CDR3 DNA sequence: TGTGCCAGCAGCTTTGGGTCGGCGTCTAGTACGCAGTATTTT. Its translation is CASSFGSASSTQYF.